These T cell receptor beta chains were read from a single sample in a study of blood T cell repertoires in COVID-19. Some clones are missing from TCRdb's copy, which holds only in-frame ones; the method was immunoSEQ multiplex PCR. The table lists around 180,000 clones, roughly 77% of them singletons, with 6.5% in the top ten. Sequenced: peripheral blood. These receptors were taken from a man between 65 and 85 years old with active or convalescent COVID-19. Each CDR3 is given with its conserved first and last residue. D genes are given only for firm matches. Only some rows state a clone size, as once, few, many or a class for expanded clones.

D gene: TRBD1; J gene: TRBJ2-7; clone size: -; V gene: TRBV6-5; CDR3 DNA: TGTGCCAGCTCGAGACAGGGATCCTACGAGCAGTACTTC; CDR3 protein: CASSRQGSYEQYF
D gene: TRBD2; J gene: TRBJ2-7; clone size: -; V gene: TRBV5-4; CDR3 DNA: TGTGCCAGCAGCTTGACAAAGACTAGCGGGAGCTCCTACGAGCAGTACTTC; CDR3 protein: CASSLTKTSGSSYEQYF
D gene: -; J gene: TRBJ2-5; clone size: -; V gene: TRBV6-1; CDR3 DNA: TGTGCCAGCAGTGAAGTCCGATACAGGGTCCAAGAGACCCAGTACTTC; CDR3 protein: CASSEVRYRVQETQYF
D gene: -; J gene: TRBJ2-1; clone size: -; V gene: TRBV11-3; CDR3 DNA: TGTGCCAGCAGCAAAGGGGTTGAGCTAGGCAATGAGCAGTTCTTC; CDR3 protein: CASSKGVELGNEQFF
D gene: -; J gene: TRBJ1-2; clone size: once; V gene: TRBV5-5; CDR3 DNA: TGTGCCAGCAGCTTGGCACAGACCTATGGCTACACCTTC; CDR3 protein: CASSLAQTYGYTF
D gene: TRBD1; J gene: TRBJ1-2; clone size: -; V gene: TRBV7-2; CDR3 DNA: TGTGCCAGCAGCTTATCAGGGGGCTATGGCTACACCTTC; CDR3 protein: CASSLSGGYGYTF
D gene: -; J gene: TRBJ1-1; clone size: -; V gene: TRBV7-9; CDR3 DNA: TGTGCCAGCAGCTTAGAACAGCTGAACACTGAAGCTTTCTTT; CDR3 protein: CASSLEQLNTEAFF
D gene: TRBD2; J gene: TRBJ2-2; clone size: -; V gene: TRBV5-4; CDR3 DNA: TGTGCCAGCAGCCCCCAATCGGGACTAGCGGGAGGGGGGGAGCTGTTTTTT; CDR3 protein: CASSPQSGLAGGGELFF
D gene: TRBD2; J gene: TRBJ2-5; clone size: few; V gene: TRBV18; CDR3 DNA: TGTGCCAGCTCACCACCTAGCGGGGGGCCCTCGGAGACCCAGTACTTC; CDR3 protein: CASSPPSGGPSETQYF
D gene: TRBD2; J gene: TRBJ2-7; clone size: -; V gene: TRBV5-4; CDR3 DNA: TGTGCCAGCAGCTCCGGACTAGCGGGGGGGCGGGACGAGCAGTACTTC; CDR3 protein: CASSSGLAGGRDEQYF
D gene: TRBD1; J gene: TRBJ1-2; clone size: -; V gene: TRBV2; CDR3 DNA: TGTGCCAGCAGCGGTAACCATGCCACAGGGGGCGGTGGCTACACCTTC; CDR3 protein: CASSGNHATGGGGYTF
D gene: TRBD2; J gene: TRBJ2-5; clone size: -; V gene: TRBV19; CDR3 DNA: TGTGCCAGTAGTATGGCTGGCGGGGGGCGAATAGAGACCCAGTACTTC; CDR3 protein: CASSMAGGGRIETQYF
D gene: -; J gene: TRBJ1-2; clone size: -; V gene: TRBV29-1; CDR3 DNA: TGCAGCGTTGAATCGGACGGCCTTCAGGGAATAGGTGGCTACACCTTC; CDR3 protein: CSVESDGLQGIGGYTF
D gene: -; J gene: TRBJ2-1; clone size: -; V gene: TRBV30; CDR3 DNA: TGTGCCTGGAGTGTATTGGCGGCGTACAATGAGCAGTTCTTC; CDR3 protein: CAWSVLAAYNEQFF
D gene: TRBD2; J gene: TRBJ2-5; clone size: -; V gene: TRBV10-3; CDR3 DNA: TGTGCCATCAGTGGGGCCCTTAGCGGGGTCGGAGAGACCCAGTACTTC; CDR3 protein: CAISGALSGVGETQYF
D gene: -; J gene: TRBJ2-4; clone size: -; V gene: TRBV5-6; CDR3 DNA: TGTGCCAGCAGCTTGTTCTACCTAGCCAAAAACATTCAGTACTTC; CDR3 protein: CASSLFYLAKNIQYF
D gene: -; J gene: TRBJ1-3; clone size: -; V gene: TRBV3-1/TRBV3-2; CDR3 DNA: TGTGCCAGCAGCCTCGCTGGAAACACCATATATTTT; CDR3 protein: CASSLAGNTIYF
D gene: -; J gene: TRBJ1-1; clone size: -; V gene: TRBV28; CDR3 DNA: TGTGCCAGCAGTTTGCCCTGGCGGGTTGACACTGAAGCTTTCTTT; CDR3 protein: CASSLPWRVDTEAFF
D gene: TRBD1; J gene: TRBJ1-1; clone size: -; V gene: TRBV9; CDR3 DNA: TGTGCCAGCAGCGACCGACAGGGTAGGGGGACTGAAGCTTTCTTT; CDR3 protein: CASSDRQGRGTEAFF
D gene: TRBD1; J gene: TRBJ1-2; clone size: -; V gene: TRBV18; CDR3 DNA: TGTGCCAGCTCACCGAGGGACAGGGATCCGACCGGCTACACCTTC; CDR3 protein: CASSPRDRDPTGYTF
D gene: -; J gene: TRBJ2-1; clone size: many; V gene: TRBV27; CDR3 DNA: TGTGCCAGCAGTGACCGGGACTCTTATAATGAGCAGTTCTTC; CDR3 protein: CASSDRDSYNEQFF
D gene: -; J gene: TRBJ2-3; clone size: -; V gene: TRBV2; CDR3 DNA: TGTGCCAGCAGAGAGGCGACTCCGGCGCAGTATTTT; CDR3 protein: CASREATPAQYF
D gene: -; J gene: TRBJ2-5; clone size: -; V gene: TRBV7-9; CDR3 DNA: TGTGCCAGCAGCTTTTCTATTCAAGAGACCCAGTACTTC; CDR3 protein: CASSFSIQETQYF
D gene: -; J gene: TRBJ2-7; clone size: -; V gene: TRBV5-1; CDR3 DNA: TGCGCCAGCAGCTTGCCGGGGGACGAGCAGTACTTC; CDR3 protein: CASSLPGDEQYF
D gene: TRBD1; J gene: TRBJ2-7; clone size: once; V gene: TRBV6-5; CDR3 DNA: TGTGCCAGCAGTTACACGCTCCAGGGGGATAAGTACTTC; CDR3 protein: CASSYTLQGDKYF
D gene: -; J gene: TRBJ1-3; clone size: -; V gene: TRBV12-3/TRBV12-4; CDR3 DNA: TGTGCCAGCAGCCCTAATCAGGTTAACACCATATATTTT; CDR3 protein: CASSPNQVNTIYF
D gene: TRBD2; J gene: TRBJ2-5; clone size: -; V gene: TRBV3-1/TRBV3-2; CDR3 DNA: TGTGCCAGCAGCCAATTCCGGACTAGGGAAGAGACCCAGTACTTC; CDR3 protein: CASSQFRTREETQYF
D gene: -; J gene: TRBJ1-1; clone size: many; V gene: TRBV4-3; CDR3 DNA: TGCGCCAGCAGCCAATGGCAGAACACTGAAGCTTTCTTT; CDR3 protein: CASSQWQNTEAFF
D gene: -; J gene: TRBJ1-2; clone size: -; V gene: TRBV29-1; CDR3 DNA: TGCAGCGTGGACCCCGGGGGAAGCTATGGCTACACCTTC; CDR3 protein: CSVDPGGSYGYTF
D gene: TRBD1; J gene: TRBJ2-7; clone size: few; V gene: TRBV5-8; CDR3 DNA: TGTGCCAGCACAACCGGGACAGACTCCTACGAGCAGTACTTC; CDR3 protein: CASTTGTDSYEQYF
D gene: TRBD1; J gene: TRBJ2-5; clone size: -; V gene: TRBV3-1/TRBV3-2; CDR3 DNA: TGTGCCAGCAGCCAGGGCGAGGGGGCACAAGAGACCCAGTACTTC; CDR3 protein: CASSQGEGAQETQYF
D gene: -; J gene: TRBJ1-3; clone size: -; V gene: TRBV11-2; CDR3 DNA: TGTGCCAGCAGCTTAGGAGCTGGAAACACCATATATTTT; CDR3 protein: CASSLGAGNTIYF
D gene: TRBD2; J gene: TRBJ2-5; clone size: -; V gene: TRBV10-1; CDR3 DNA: TGCGCCAGCAGTGTTGACAGCGGGGAAGGACAAGAGACCCAGTACTTC; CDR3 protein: CASSVDSGEGQETQYF